The 30 T cell receptor beta chains below all came from one sample that was sequenced in a study of vaccination effects on CD4 cells after COVID-19. The culture ran for nine to eleven days, and then CD4+ T cells were isolated. Subjects were given two BNT162b2 or mRNA-1273 vaccine doses. Libraries were prepared by immunoSEQ multiplex PCR; TCRdb keeps only in-frame clonotypes and omits some of them. Altogether approximately 60,000 clones are present, around 84% being singletons, with the ten largest covering about 4.6%. For these receptors, no antigen is known. Sequences were derived from CD4+ T cells from PBMCs cultured without peptide, sampled after COVID-19 vaccination. The receptors here all came from a human donor who received a COVID-19 vaccine.

This sequence joins TRBV5-1 and TRBJ1-1; D is perhaps TRBD1 (6 bases). Between the trimmed V and J ends, which lost 3 bases and 1 base, there was a span of 13 bases. The CDR3 runs 15 residues. From germline, CDR1 is SGHRS and CDR2 YFSETQ. The chain's CDR3 is CASSSGQNWNTEAFF. Here the CDR3 DNA reads TGCGCCAGCAGCTCTGGACAGAATTGGAACACTGAAGCTTTCTTT.

V usage is TRBV10-1 and J usage is TRBJ2-7; no clear D gene. Germline assignment: CDR1 WNHNN and CDR2 SYGVQD (reference sequence). The CDR3 runs 15 residues. V was trimmed by 3 bases and J by 1 base, leaving 13 bases between them. As DNA, the CDR3 is TGCGCCAGCAGTGACCCGTCTCCCCCTTCCTACGAGCAGTACTTC. This translates into CASSDPSPPSYEQYF.

The chain couples TRBV5-4 to TRBJ2-7, with a tentative D call TRBD1 (6 bases). V dropped 0 bases and J dropped 6 bases, with 19 bases sitting between them. This CDR3 region has 16 residues. Germline CDR1 reads SGHNT; CDR2 reads YYREEE (reference sequence). CDR3 sequence (DNA): TGTGCCAGCAGCTTGGGGGCCCAGGGGCGAGTCGCCGAGCAGTACTTC. Its protein product is CASSLGAQGRVAEQYF.

The rearrangement uses TRBV5-1 and TRBJ2-1; 12 bases are a match to TRBD1. V dropped 5 bases and J dropped 5; count of bases not matched to a gene: 5. The germline V gene has CDR1 SGHRS and CDR2 YFSETQ. The CDR3 length is 15 residues. The CDR3 loop reads CASSTGQGANNEQFF. The CDR3 DNA reads TGCGCCAGCAGTACGGGACAGGGGGCGAACAATGAGCAGTTCTTC.

The chain carries TRBV28 and TRBJ1-6, with 7 bases that match TRBD1. Looked up from germline, CDR1 is MDHEN and CDR2 is SYDVKM. CDR3 length: 15 amino acids. Trimming took 6 bases from V and 5 from J; bases not matched to a gene: 7. Here the CDR3 reads CASSFLTGNNSPLHF. The CDR3 DNA follows: TGTGCCAGCAGCTTTCTGACAGGGAATAATTCACCCCTCCACTTT.

The chain has TRBV25-1 and TRBJ1-1; 7 bases agree with TRBD1. From germline, CDR1 is MGHDK and CDR2 SYGVNS. This CDR3 spans 14 amino acids. Trimming removed 2 bases from V and 1 base from J; junction bases left unmatched: 1. The CDR3 region is CASSEAGGNTEAFF. As DNA, the CDR3 is TGTGCCAGCAGTGAAGCAGGGGGGAACACTGAAGCTTTCTTT.

This clone is a singleton in its sample. The chain employs TRBV28 and TRBJ2-7; 7 bases line up with TRBD1. V shed 3 bases and J 2 bases; nucleotides not matched to a gene: 4. The length of the CDR3 is 14 residues. Per germline, CDR1 MDHEN and CDR2 SYDVKM. CDR3 amino acids: CASSFPGQTYEQYF. CDR3 coding DNA: TGTGCCAGCAGTTTCCCGGGACAGACCTACGAGCAGTACTTC.

This chain joins TRBV25-1 and TRBJ2-5; the match to TRBD2 covers 7 bases. Trimming cost V 4 bases and J 4 bases; bases outside gene matches: 3. There are 13 residues in the CDR3. Germline V gene sequence: CDR1 MGHDK, CDR2 SYGVNS. The CDR3 DNA sequence: TGTGCCAGCAGTGGGTGGGAGGGAGAGACCCAGTACTTC. This gives the protein CASSGWEGETQYF.

This chain links TRBV5-4 with TRBJ2-1; 13 bases are shared with TRBD2. Germline assignment: CDR1 SGHNT and CDR2 YYREEE (reference sequence). The V gene end was trimmed by 0 bases and the J gene end by 7 bases; junction bases not matched to a gene: 4. This CDR3 has 16 residues. Written as DNA, the CDR3 is TGTGCCAGCAGCTTGGAACTAGCGGGAGGGAGGAATGAGCAGTTCTTC. Translated: CASSLELAGGRNEQFF. Supplemented by reference TRBV5-4 and TRBJ2-1, the full variable domain reads ETGVTQSPTHLIKTRGQQVTLRCSSQSGHNTVSWYQQALGQGPQFIFQYYREEENGRGNFPPRFSGLQFPNYSSELNVNALELDDSALYLCASSLELAGGRNEQFFGPGTRLTVL.

This clone has a single count. The chain carries TRBV7-3 and TRBJ2-1; TRBD2 matches 10 bases. This CDR3 contains 16 residues. The germline V gene has CDR1 SGHTA and CDR2 FQGTGA. J was trimmed by 8 bases and V by 1 base; bases with no gene match: 8. CDR3 region: CASSLKRGGGLDEQFF. The CDR3 DNA sequence: TGTGCCAGCAGCTTAAAGCGGGGGGGAGGTTTAGATGAGCAGTTCTTC.

This clone was seen more than once but under ten times. The V gene is TRBV11-2, the J gene TRBJ2-2; D unclear. The CDR3 spans 14 residues. V lost 5 bases and J 4 bases, leaving 11 bases between the germline ends. In germline, CDR1 is SGHAT, CDR2 FQNNGV. CDR3: CASSTDGSTGELFF. The CDR3, as DNA: TGTGCCAGCAGCACGGACGGTTCCACCGGGGAGCTGTTTTTT.

This clone was detected once. The chain couples TRBV7-2 to TRBJ1-5; D is ambiguous. The V end was cut by 4 bases, the J end by 5 bases, with 12 bases between. The CDR3 contains 14 residues. CDR1 is SGHTA and CDR2 is FQGNSA in the germline V gene. CDR3: CASSSPGHYQPQHF. The CDR3 DNA reads TGTGCCAGCAGCTCCCCGGGCCACTATCAGCCCCAGCATTTT.

The genes are TRBV5-1 and TRBJ1-2; no firm D call. With 0 bases removed from V and 2 bases from J, the gap between germline ends came to 11 bases. There are 15 residues in the CDR3. Germline values: CDR1 SGHRS, CDR2 YFSETQ. CDR3 bases: TGCGCCAGCAGCTTGGATGGGGTAGGAAACTATGGCTACACCTTC. Its protein is CASSLDGVGNYGYTF.

The chain recombines TRBV14 with TRBJ2-1; possible D gene TRBD1, 5 bases. Germline V lookup: CDR1 SGHDN, CDR2 FVKESK. The V end was cut by 1 base, the J end by 8 bases, with 12 bases between. The CDR3 spans 14 residues. CDR3 sequence (DNA): TGTGCCAGCAGCCAAGCTCCAGGGTTCGATGAGCAGTTCTTC. The encoded protein is CASSQAPGFDEQFF. Full variable domain (outside the CDR3, taken from reference TRBV14 and TRBJ2-1): EAGVTQFPSHSVIEKGQTVTLRCDPISGHDNLYWYRRVMGKEIKFLLHFVKESKQDESGMPNNRFLAERTGGTYSTLKVQPAELEDSGVYFCASSQAPGFDEQFFGPGTRLTVL.

This chain links TRBV27 with TRBJ2-7; 9 bases match TRBD1. Germline CDR1 and CDR2: MNHEY and SMNVEV (reference sequence). CDR3 size: 13 residues. V lost 10 bases to trimming and J lost 3 bases; unmatched junction nucleotides: 7. The CDR3 nucleotides are TGTGCCACCGAGTGGGACAGGGTCTACGAGCAGTACTTC. Translated, it gives CATEWDRVYEQYF.

The rearrangement uses TRBV30 and TRBJ1-6; D possibly corresponds to TRBD1 (5 bases). CDR1 GTSNPN and CDR2 SVGIG come from the germline V gene (reference sequence). This CDR3 region has 14 residues. With 2 bases removed from V and 6 bases from J, the gap between germline ends came to 11 bases. The CDR3 is CAWSSRAGNSPLHF. In nucleotides, the CDR3 is TGTGCCTGGAGTAGCAGGGCGGGTAATTCACCCCTCCACTTT.

The chain employs TRBV6-2 or TRBV6-3 and TRBJ1-5, with D possibly matching TRBD1 (5 bases). CDR3 length: 17 residues. Per germline, CDR1 MNHEY and CDR2 SVGEGT. V was shortened by 2 bases and J by 0 bases, with 14 bases between the two germline ends. CDR3 nucleotides: TGTGCCAGCAGTTACCCGGGAGGGGCATATAGCAATCAGCCCCAGCATTTT. This encodes CASSYPGGAYSNQPQHF.

The chain uses TRBV12-3 or TRBV12-4 and TRBJ2-1; D gene uncertain. The CDR3 covers 13 residues. V lost 8 bases, J lost 0 bases, and 8 bases lay in between. The CDR3 protein is CASRRSSYNEQFF. Written as DNA, the CDR3 is TGTGCCAGCCGCCGGAGCTCCTACAATGAGCAGTTCTTC.

V is TRBV19 and J is TRBJ1-5; TRBD1 matches 10 bases. Germline loops: CDR1 LNHDA, CDR2 SQIVND (reference sequence). CDR3 length: 17 amino acids. Unmatched junction bases numbered 9, after V lost 5 bases and J lost 2 bases. CDR3 sequence (DNA): TGTGCCAGTAGTGAAGACAGGGGGCGGGGGGGCAATCAGCCCCAGCATTTT. Protein: CASSEDRGRGGNQPQHF.

This clone was found a few times. The chain couples TRBV21-1 to TRBJ2-3; the DNA was not compared with TRBD2, the D call given in the table. TRBV21-1 is listed as a pseudogene. The CDR3 contains 18 residues. The CDR3 DNA reads as TGTGCCAGCAGCAAAGGTCGCGGCAGCCCGTGTAGCACAGATACGCAGTATTTT. Protein sequence: CASSKGRGSPCSTDTQYF.

The V and J genes are TRBV7-2 and TRBJ1-1; TRBD1 aligns across 7 bases. J lost 1 base, V lost 5 bases, and 4 bases had no gene match. This CDR3 is built from 14 residues. The germline V gene encodes CDR1 SGHTA and CDR2 FQGNSA. CDR3 amino acids: CASSVDRTNTEAFF. CDR3 in DNA: TGTGCCAGCAGCGTGGACAGGACGAACACTGAAGCTTTCTTT.

This clone has more than one count but fewer than ten. This chain uses TRBV6-1 with TRBJ2-7; 11 positions match TRBD1. The junction had 5 bases not matched to a gene; V was cut back by 3 bases and J by 4 bases. This CDR3 has 15 residues. Germline V gene data show CDR1 as MNHNS and CDR2 as SASEGT. This CDR3 is CASSDQGQGAYEQYF. CDR3 in DNA: TGTGCCAGCAGTGACCAAGGACAGGGGGCATACGAGCAGTACTTC.

J is TRBJ1-5 and V is TRBV6-2 or TRBV6-3; D is uncertain. V was cut by 0 bases and J by 7 bases, with 10 bases left in between. The CDR3 length is 14 residues. Looked up from germline, CDR1 is MNHEY and CDR2 is SVGEGT. Written as DNA, the CDR3 is TGTGCCAGCAGTTACTCTACCCAGGCGCAGCCCCAGCATTTT. Protein: CASSYSTQAQPQHF.

V is TRBV12-3 or TRBV12-4 and J is TRBJ2-7; D not certain. Between the trimmed V and J ends, which lost 6 bases and 2 bases, there was a span of 11 bases. The CDR3 is 13 residues long. This CDR3 reads CASSPGATYEQYF. The CDR3 bases are TGTGCCAGCAGCCCGGGCGCGACCTACGAGCAGTACTTC.

The gene calls are TRBV28 and TRBJ2-4; 8 bases map to TRBD1. Germline V gives CDR1 MDHEN, CDR2 SYDVKM. The V and J ends lost 4 bases and 9 bases, in that order; junction bases with no gene match: 5. CDR3 length equals 13 residues. In DNA, the CDR3 is TGTGCCAGCAGTTGGACAGGGCCGGTCATTCAGTACTTC. Residues: CASSWTGPVIQYF.

The chain employs TRBV6-5 and TRBJ2-2; D might be TRBD2 (6 bases). Germline CDR1 reads MNHEY; CDR2 reads SVGAGI. The CDR3 has 15 residues. Trimming removed 0 bases at V and 7 bases at J, with 12 bases between. As DNA, the CDR3 is TGTGCCAGCAGTTACTCGGTCCGAGCGGGCGGGGAGCTGTTTTTT. It translates to CASSYSVRAGGELFF.

The chain carries TRBV27 and TRBJ2-1; 7 positions agree with TRBD1. Germline V lookup: CDR1 MNHEY, CDR2 SMNVEV (reference sequence). This CDR3 region has 15 residues. V was pared by 4 bases and J by 9 bases, with 12 bases of the junction left unmatched. The CDR3 here is CASSSWTGRSSEQFF. The CDR3 nucleotides read TGTGCCAGCAGTTCCTGGACAGGTAGGTCCAGTGAGCAGTTCTTC.

The V gene is TRBV10-3, the J gene TRBJ2-1; 10 nucleotides align to TRBD1. Unmatched junction bases numbered 7, after V lost 11 bases and J lost 6 bases. Germline V gene sequence: CDR1 ENHRY, CDR2 SYGVKD. The CDR3 contains 13 residues. CDR3 region: CAAPRDRGNEQFF. The CDR3 bases are TGTGCCGCCCCCCGGGACAGGGGCAATGAGCAGTTCTTC.

V gene TRBV5-1 combines with J gene TRBJ2-5, with a weak D call TRBD2 (6 bases). V lost 9 bases, J lost 7 bases, and 25 bases lay in between. Germline V lookup: CDR1 SGHRS, CDR2 YFSETQ. The CDR3 contains 15 residues. CDR3: CATSSGPTPGGTQYF. The CDR3 bases are TGCGCCACCTCCTCGGGACCCACGCCCGGGGGGACCCAGTACTTC.

V gene TRBV18 combines with J gene TRBJ1-6; TRBD1 might be the D (6 bases). CDR3 length: 17 residues. Germline V gives CDR1 KGHSH, CDR2 LQKENI. Trimming took off 0 bases at V and 5 bases at J, with 14 bases between the two ends. Here the CDR3 reads CASSPPRRGWDNSPLHF. Written as DNA, the CDR3 is TGTGCCAGCTCACCACCGCGCAGGGGATGGGATAATTCACCCCTCCACTTT.